The rows below give T cell receptor beta chains drawn from one sample of a study of Ad26.COV2.S vaccination and SARS-CoV-2 variants. The assay was immunoSEQ multiplex PCR, and TCRdb's table has in-frame clones only and misses some. The table records 300,000 to 450,000 clones, around 90% of them present only once. The sequencing here drew on peripheral blood, taken after recovery from COVID-19. These receptors were obtained from a human donor who had recovered from COVID-19. The CDR3 runs from the conserved cysteine through the conserved F or W. Each record gives: J gene, V gene, D gene, clone size, CDR3 DNA, CDR3 protein. The D gene is left open where the match is weak. A clone size is listed for some rows: how often the clone was seen (once, few, many), or a class if it is expanded.

j_gene: TRBJ1-1
v_gene: TRBV6-5
d_gene: TRBD1
abundance: once
CDR3nt: TGTGCCAGCAGACGACAGGGTCCGAACACTGAAGCTTTCTTT
CDR3aa: CASRRQGPNTEAFF

j_gene: TRBJ1-2
v_gene: TRBV27
d_gene: .
abundance: .
CDR3nt: TGTGCCAGCAGTTTGTCGTGGGGGAACTATGGCTACACCTTC
CDR3aa: CASSLSWGNYGYTF

j_gene: TRBJ2-3
v_gene: TRBV5-1
d_gene: .
abundance: .
CDR3nt: TGCGCCAGCAGCTTAATGACTGGCACAGATACGCAGTATTTT
CDR3aa: CASSLMTGTDTQYF

j_gene: TRBJ1-2
v_gene: TRBV7-9
d_gene: .
abundance: .
CDR3nt: TGTGCCAGCAGCTTCCGGGAAACCCAGGGCTACACCTTC
CDR3aa: CASSFRETQGYTF

j_gene: TRBJ2-1
v_gene: TRBV5-1
d_gene: .
abundance: .
CDR3nt: TGCGCCAGCAGCTTTACAGTTCAGGCGTACAATGAGCAGTTCTTC
CDR3aa: CASSFTVQAYNEQFF

j_gene: TRBJ2-7
v_gene: TRBV19
d_gene: TRBD1
abundance: .
CDR3nt: TGTGCCAGTAGTATAGACAGGGGGCATGAGCAGTACTTC
CDR3aa: CASSIDRGHEQYF

j_gene: TRBJ2-3
v_gene: TRBV3-1/TRBV3-2
d_gene: TRBD2
abundance: .
CDR3nt: TGTGCCAGCAGCCCCCGTCAAGCGGGGGGCACAGATACGCAGTATTTT
CDR3aa: CASSPRQAGGTDTQYF

j_gene: TRBJ2-3
v_gene: TRBV24-1
d_gene: .
abundance: .
CDR3nt: TGTGCCACCAGTGATTCGTGGGAGGCGGATACGCAGTATTTT
CDR3aa: CATSDSWEADTQYF

j_gene: TRBJ2-4
v_gene: TRBV7-9
d_gene: .
abundance: .
CDR3nt: TGTGCCAGCAGCCCCGCCGAAGCCAAAAACATTCAGTACTTC
CDR3aa: CASSPAEAKNIQYF

j_gene: TRBJ1-1
v_gene: TRBV6-5
d_gene: .
abundance: .
CDR3nt: TGTGCCAGCAGTTACTCGCCAGCACTTAACACTGAAGCTTTCTTT
CDR3aa: CASSYSPALNTEAFF

j_gene: TRBJ2-3
v_gene: TRBV23-1
d_gene: .
abundance: .
CDR3nt: TGCGCCAGCAGTCATCCCCCCGGGACGGTCACGGTAGATACGCAGTATTTT
CDR3aa: CASSHPPGTVTVDTQYF

j_gene: TRBJ1-1
v_gene: TRBV9
d_gene: .
abundance: .
CDR3nt: TGTGCCAGCAGCGTAGGACGGATGAACACTGAAGCTTTCTTT
CDR3aa: CASSVGRMNTEAFF

j_gene: TRBJ2-1
v_gene: TRBV2
d_gene: .
abundance: few
CDR3nt: TGTGCCAGCAGTGAAGGGAGCTATCTAGCGAGAAAAAGGGATGAGCAGTTCTTC
CDR3aa: CASSEGSYLARKRDEQFF

j_gene: TRBJ2-1
v_gene: TRBV19
d_gene: TRBD1
abundance: .
CDR3nt: TGTGCCAGTAGTTCGGGGACAGAAAACAATGAGCAGTTCTTC
CDR3aa: CASSSGTENNEQFF

j_gene: TRBJ2-3
v_gene: TRBV27
d_gene: TRBD2
abundance: .
CDR3nt: TGTGCCACCCTACTAGCGGGGGGAATCCCTAGCACAGATACGCAGTATTTT
CDR3aa: CATLLAGGIPSTDTQYF

j_gene: TRBJ1-6
v_gene: TRBV2
d_gene: .
abundance: .
CDR3nt: TGTGCCAGCAGTGAAACGGGCAGGGCTGCAGAAAATTCACCCCTCCACTTT
CDR3aa: CASSETGRAAENSPLHF

j_gene: TRBJ1-5
v_gene: TRBV9
d_gene: .
abundance: .
CDR3nt: TGTGCCAGCAGCGGATACAATCAGCCCCAGCATTTT
CDR3aa: CASSGYNQPQHF

j_gene: TRBJ1-2
v_gene: TRBV6-5
d_gene: .
abundance: .
CDR3nt: TGTGCCACCACCGGGACCCACACCGGCTACACCTTC
CDR3aa: CATTGTHTGYTF

j_gene: TRBJ2-5
v_gene: TRBV6-2/TRBV6-3
d_gene: .
abundance: once
CDR3nt: TGTGCCAGCAGTGACTCCGATGTGGGGGACCAGTACTTC
CDR3aa: CASSDSDVGDQYF

j_gene: TRBJ1-2
v_gene: TRBV9
d_gene: .
abundance: .
CDR3nt: TGTGCCAGCAGCGTAGTAATGGGACATACCTACACCTTC
CDR3aa: CASSVVMGHTYTF

j_gene: TRBJ2-3
v_gene: TRBV3-1/TRBV3-2
d_gene: .
abundance: .
CDR3nt: TGTGCCAGCAGCCAACTGGGGGGTGTGACAGATACGCAGTATTTT
CDR3aa: CASSQLGGVTDTQYF

j_gene: TRBJ1-6
v_gene: TRBV11-2
d_gene: .
abundance: .
CDR3nt: TGTGCCAGCAGCCGCTCTAGGGGGTACGGGACCAATTCACCCCTCCACTTT
CDR3aa: CASSRSRGYGTNSPLHF

j_gene: TRBJ2-1
v_gene: TRBV4-1
d_gene: .
abundance: few
CDR3nt: TGCGCCAGCCAGCCGGGGCTAGCGTCCTACAATGAGCAGTTCTTC
CDR3aa: CASQPGLASYNEQFF

j_gene: TRBJ2-3
v_gene: TRBV5-1
d_gene: TRBD2
abundance: .
CDR3nt: TGCGCCAGCAGCTTGGCGCTAGCGGGGGGGCCAGATACGCAGTATTTT
CDR3aa: CASSLALAGGPDTQYF

j_gene: TRBJ2-7
v_gene: TRBV6-1
d_gene: .
abundance: .
CDR3nt: TGTGCCAGCAGTGAATTGCCAGGTTCCTACGAGCAGTACTTC
CDR3aa: CASSELPGSYEQYF

j_gene: TRBJ2-3
v_gene: TRBV12-3/TRBV12-4
d_gene: .
abundance: .
CDR3nt: TGTGCCAGCAGCGGTGGAGATACGCAGTATTTT
CDR3aa: CASSGGDTQYF

j_gene: TRBJ2-2
v_gene: TRBV7-8
d_gene: .
abundance: once
CDR3nt: TGTGCCAGCAGCTTAATCTCTGGGAACACCGGGGAGCTGTTTTTT
CDR3aa: CASSLISGNTGELFF

j_gene: TRBJ2-3
v_gene: TRBV20-1
d_gene: .
abundance: .
CDR3nt: TGCAGTGCTAGTATTACAGAGTCGTGGGGCACAGATACGCAGTATTTT
CDR3aa: CSASITESWGTDTQYF

j_gene: TRBJ2-7
v_gene: TRBV5-5
d_gene: .
abundance: .
CDR3nt: TGTGCCAGCAGCTTGAAATTTTCGGCCGAGCAGTACTTC
CDR3aa: CASSLKFSAEQYF

j_gene: TRBJ2-7
v_gene: TRBV4-3
d_gene: TRBD2
abundance: .
CDR3nt: TGCGCCAGCAGCCAAGGCGGGGGGGCGTACTACGAGCAGTACTTC
CDR3aa: CASSQGGGAYYEQYF

j_gene: TRBJ1-4
v_gene: TRBV3-1/TRBV3-2
d_gene: .
abundance: .
CDR3nt: TGTGCCAGCAGCCAAGATTACGAGAGGGGAATGGCTGAAAAACTGTTTTTT
CDR3aa: CASSQDYERGMAEKLFF

j_gene: TRBJ2-1
v_gene: TRBV3-1/TRBV3-2
d_gene: .
abundance: .
CDR3nt: TGTGCCAGCAGCCTCAACAGGGACAATGAGCAGTTCTTC
CDR3aa: CASSLNRDNEQFF

j_gene: TRBJ2-7
v_gene: TRBV7-8
d_gene: .
abundance: once
CDR3nt: TGTGCCAGCGCCCGGAGGTCCTACGAGCAGTACTTC
CDR3aa: CASARRSYEQYF

j_gene: TRBJ1-1
v_gene: TRBV4-1
d_gene: TRBD1
abundance: .
CDR3nt: TGCGCCAGCAGCCCTTATACAGGGGGGACTGAAGCTTTCTTT
CDR3aa: CASSPYTGGTEAFF

j_gene: TRBJ2-1
v_gene: TRBV6-5
d_gene: TRBD2
abundance: .
CDR3nt: TGTGCCAGCAGTTACGGGGGACTAGCGGGAAATGAGCAGTTCTTC
CDR3aa: CASSYGGLAGNEQFF

j_gene: TRBJ2-3
v_gene: TRBV7-9
d_gene: .
abundance: .
CDR3nt: TGTGCCAGCAATGGGCAGTATTTT
CDR3aa: CASNGQYF

j_gene: TRBJ1-1
v_gene: TRBV2
d_gene: .
abundance: .
CDR3nt: TGTGCCGGGGGGGCGGATCAGAACACTGAAGCTTTCTTT
CDR3aa: CAGGADQNTEAFF

j_gene: TRBJ1-5
v_gene: TRBV2
d_gene: .
abundance: .
CDR3nt: TGTGCCACTACGGACAGTCGCACAGGTCCTCAGCCCCAGCATTTT
CDR3aa: CATTDSRTGPQPQHF

j_gene: TRBJ2-1
v_gene: TRBV18
d_gene: TRBD1
abundance: .
CDR3nt: TGTGCCAGCTCACCAGGGACAGGGAGAGGCAATGAGCAGTTCTTC
CDR3aa: CASSPGTGRGNEQFF

j_gene: TRBJ2-7
v_gene: TRBV27
d_gene: .
abundance: .
CDR3nt: TGTGCCAGCAGTTTAGATAGCGGTTCCTACGAGCAGTACTTC
CDR3aa: CASSLDSGSYEQYF

j_gene: TRBJ1-2
v_gene: TRBV6-5
d_gene: TRBD1
abundance: .
CDR3nt: TGTGCCAGCAGTCCTAGGGGGCAGCCGAACTATGGCTACACCTTC
CDR3aa: CASSPRGQPNYGYTF

j_gene: TRBJ2-2
v_gene: TRBV29-1
d_gene: TRBD2
abundance: .
CDR3nt: TGCAGCGTGGCGGGACTAGCGGGGGGTGGGGACACCGGGGAGCTGTTTTTT
CDR3aa: CSVAGLAGGGDTGELFF

j_gene: TRBJ1-6
v_gene: TRBV11-2
d_gene: TRBD1
abundance: few
CDR3nt: TGTGCCAGCAGGGCCCCAGGGGGCCTGGGTTCACCCCTCCACTTT
CDR3aa: CASRAPGGLGSPLHF

j_gene: TRBJ1-5
v_gene: TRBV3-1/TRBV3-2
d_gene: .
abundance: .
CDR3nt: TGTGCCAGTTCATATAGCAATCAGCCCCAGCATTTT
CDR3aa: CASSYSNQPQHF